This T cell receptor beta chain was sequenced in a study of blood T cells in healthy people across ages. The germline V gene encodes CDR1 SEHNR and CDR2 FQNEAQ (reference sequence). This CDR3 contains 18 residues. V gave up 2 bases and J gave up 2 bases, with 21 bases separating them. Primed by a sample-barcoded 5' primer and a J-beta primer mix, a second PCR proceeded for roughly 7 to 12 cycles. TCRdb passed the 5' RACE reads through MiXCR, listing each CDR3 protein once. The table lists about 1 million distinct CDR3 sequences, less than 25% of them singletons, with 0.65% to 0.95% in the top ten. These sequences were also reported in another study, on T cells of mothers and their children.

This receptor was obtained from a girl aged 2-15 years in good health. The rearrangement links TRBV7-9 to TRBJ2-5; D possibly corresponds to TRBD2 (6 bases). Input material: blood. CDR3 amino acids: CASSLPIGGRQTQETQYF. The CDR3 coding sequence is TGTGCCAGCAGCTTACCCATCGGGGGTAGACAGACTCAAGAGACCCAGTACTTC.